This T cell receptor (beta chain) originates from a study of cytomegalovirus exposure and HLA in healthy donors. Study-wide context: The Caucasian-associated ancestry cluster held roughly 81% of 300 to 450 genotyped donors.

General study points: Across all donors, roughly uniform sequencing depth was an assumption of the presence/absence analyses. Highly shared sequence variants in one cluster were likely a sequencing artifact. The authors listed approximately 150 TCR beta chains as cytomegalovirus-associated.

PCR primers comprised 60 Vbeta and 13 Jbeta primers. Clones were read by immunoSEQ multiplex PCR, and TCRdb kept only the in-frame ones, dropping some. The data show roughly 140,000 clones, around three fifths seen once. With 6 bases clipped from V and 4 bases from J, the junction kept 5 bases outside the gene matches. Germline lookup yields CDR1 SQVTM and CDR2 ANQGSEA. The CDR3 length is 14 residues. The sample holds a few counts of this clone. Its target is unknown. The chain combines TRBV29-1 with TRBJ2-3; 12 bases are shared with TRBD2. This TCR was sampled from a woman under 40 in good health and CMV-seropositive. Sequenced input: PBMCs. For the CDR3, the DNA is TGCAGCGTGAACCTAGCGGGAGGGGCAGATACGCAGTATTTT. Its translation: CSVNLAGGADTQYF.